Listed below are T cell receptor beta chains from one sample, sequenced in a study of T cells after posttransplantation cyclophosphamide. Data came from immunoSEQ multiplex PCR; TCRdb stores just in-frame clones and leaves some out. The repertoire holds 28,000 or so clones, more than 80% seen once, with roughly 3.3% in the top ten. Specimen: PBMCs. These receptors came from a man between 45 and 60 years old. Each CDR3 is given with its conserved first and last residue. The D gene is left open where the match is weak.

>TRBJ1-2|13|TRBV7-3|TRBD1
CASSSDRDRVPTF
TGTGCCAGCAGTTCAGACCGGGACAGGGTCCCCACCTTC
>TRBJ2-7|13|TRBV19|.
CASHGRQNYEQYF
TGTGCCAGTCACGGTAGACAGAACTACGAGCAGTACTTC
>TRBJ2-2|15|TRBV7-9|.
CASSLRGGVTGELFF
TGTGCCAGCAGCTTAAGGGGCGGGGTTACCGGGGAGCTGTTTTTT
>TRBJ2-3|13|TRBV10-1|.
CASSELGKDTQYF
TGCGCCAGCAGTGAACTGGGCAAAGATACGCAGTATTTT
>TRBJ1-4|13|TRBV2|.
CASRTGWNEKLFF
TGTGCCAGCCGAACAGGGTGGAATGAAAAACTGTTTTTT
>TRBJ1-1|17|TRBV12-2|.
CASRLTLLHRGHTEAFF
TGTGCAAGTCGCTTAACCCTTCTCCACAGGGGGCACACTGAAGCTTTCTTT
>TRBJ2-7|13|TRBV7-2|.
CASSENHGYEQYF
TGTGCCAGCAGCGAAAATCACGGCTACGAGCAGTACTTC
>TRBJ2-3|15|TRBV18|.
CASSPPTLRTDTQYF
TGTGCCAGCTCACCCCCGACTTTACGCACAGATACGCAGTATTTT
>TRBJ1-6|16|TRBV19|TRBD1
CASSTSARGPNSPLHF
TGTGCCAGTAGTACGTCAGCTAGGGGGCCGAATTCACCCCTCCACTTT
>TRBJ1-1|15|TRBV4-2|TRBD1
CASSQEIQGFTEAFF
TGTGCCAGCAGCCAAGAAATACAGGGGTTCACTGAAGCTTTCTTT
>TRBJ1-5|13|TRBV19|TRBD1
CASGQGGDRPQHF
TGTGCCAGTGGACAGGGAGGGGATCGGCCCCAGCATTTT
>TRBJ1-5|16|TRBV7-9|TRBD1
CASSLTGTGDRQPQHF
TGTGCCAGCAGCCTCACCGGGACAGGGGATCGGCAGCCCCAGCATTTT